Listed below are T cell receptor beta chains from one sample, sequenced in a study of T-cell memory formation after mild COVID-19. TCRdb ran MiXCR on the 5' RACE reads and lists one entry per CDR3 protein. Of more than 200,000 distinct CDR3 sequences in the sample, less than 20% were seen once. The sequencing input was PBMCs or a T cell subset sorted from them (not recorded which). The receptors here all came from a young man who had mild COVID-19 (a few samples of this study predate the infection). Cell type and time point are not known. Both conserved end residues are part of each CDR3. D genes are given only for firm matches. Where a row states a size, it is once, few, many or the class of an expanded clone; other rows omit it.

TRBJ1-5	.	.	TRBV6-2/TRBV6-3	TGTGCCAGCAGTTTACGGGCTACCGCGGGTTGGGGCCAGCCCCAGCATTTT	CASSLRATAGWGQPQHF
TRBJ2-3	TRBD2	few	TRBV20-1	TGCAGTGCTAGGCCCTCCGGACCCGGGGGGACAGATACGCAGTATTTT	CSARPSGPGGTDTQYF
TRBJ2-3	.	.	TRBV7-3	TGTGCCAGCAGCTTAAGAGGGGTGAAAGATACGCAGTATTTT	CASSLRGVKDTQYF
TRBJ2-7	.	.	TRBV18	TGTGCCAGCTCAACTCAACCAACCGGGGCCTCCTACGAGCAGTACTTC	CASSTQPTGASYEQYF
TRBJ1-2	TRBD1	.	TRBV4-3	TGCGCCAGCAGCCACGCAGGACAGGGGCACTATGGCTACACCTTC	CASSHAGQGHYGYTF
TRBJ2-3	.	.	TRBV20-1	TGCAGTGCTAGCGGATCAGATACGCAGTATTTT	CSASGSDTQYF
TRBJ2-1	.	many	TRBV4-3	TGCGCCAGCAGCCGCCAGGATGAGCAGTTCTTC	CASSRQDEQFF
TRBJ1-1	TRBD1	many	TRBV7-2	TGTGCCAGCAGCTCCTACAGGGGGTGGACTGAAGCTTTCTTT	CASSSYRGWTEAFF
TRBJ2-5	.	many	TRBV7-9	TGTGCCAGCAGCTCTGTAGAGACCCAGTACTTC	CASSSVETQYF
TRBJ2-7	TRBD1	few	TRBV7-2	TGTGCCAGCAGATATACAGGGGGTCCCGACGAGCAGTACTTC	CASRYTGGPDEQYF
TRBJ2-7	.	many	TRBV5-6	TGTGCCAGCAGCCCGACGGCCAGGAGAGGCTCCTACGAGCAGTACTTC	CASSPTARRGSYEQYF
TRBJ1-4	.	.	TRBV15	TGTGCCACCAGCAGAGAACAGGGTGAAAAACTGTTTTTT	CATSREQGEKLFF
TRBJ2-3	TRBD1	few	TRBV5-4	TGTGCCAGCAGCCCGGGACAGGCCTTCACAGATACGCAGTATTTT	CASSPGQAFTDTQYF
TRBJ2-1	TRBD2	many	TRBV5-6	TGTGCCAGCAGCTCGACCAGCGGGACTACTTACAATGAGCAGTTCTTC	CASSSTSGTTYNEQFF
TRBJ1-6	.	many	TRBV6-5	TGTGCCAGCAGTTACACAGGGAATAATTCACCCCTCCACTTT	CASSYTGNNSPLHF
TRBJ2-3	.	few	TRBV29-1	TGCAGCGTCGCAATAGAGGGGCAAGGAGATACGCAGTATTTT	CSVAIEGQGDTQYF
TRBJ2-7	.	.	TRBV25-1	TGTGCCAGCAGTGGATCAGCAGGGATCCTCTCCTACGAGCAGTACTTC	CASSGSAGILSYEQYF
TRBJ1-4	TRBD1	.	TRBV11-2	TGTGCCAGCAGCCGAAGGGGGCGGGATGAAAAACTGTTTTTT	CASSRRGRDEKLFF
TRBJ1-6	.	.	TRBV6-6	TGTGCCAGCAATGTAGGGGGAAGGTCGGTTTCACCCCTCCACTTT	CASNVGGRSVSPLHF
TRBJ1-1	.	.	TRBV7-2	TGTGCCAGCAGCTCAGGCTTGGGGTACGCAGGGAACACTGAAGCTTTCTTT	CASSSGLGYAGNTEAFF
TRBJ1-1	.	.	TRBV2	TGTGCCAGCAGTGAAGTCGGGGGCACTGAAGCTTTCTTT	CASSEVGGTEAFF
TRBJ2-3	.	.	TRBV18	TGTGCCAGCTCACCACTAGCGAACACAGATACGCAGTATTTT	CASSPLANTDTQYF
TRBJ2-5	.	few	TRBV7-9	TGTGCCAGCAGCTGGGGAGCCGGGGTCCAAGAGACCCAGTACTTC	CASSWGAGVQETQYF
TRBJ1-2	.	many	TRBV4-2	TGTGCCAGCAGCCAAGATCTTCAGCAGGCGTTACGGGGTGGCTATGGCTACACCTTC	CASSQDLQQALRGGYGYTF
TRBJ1-1	TRBD1	.	TRBV11-2	TGTGCCAGCAGCCGGGGACAGGGGATCACTGAAGCTTTCTTT	CASSRGQGITEAFF
TRBJ2-2	.	.	TRBV7-9	TGTGCCAGCAGCTTGGCAGGGTGGCCCGGGGAGCTGTTTTTT	CASSLAGWPGELFF
TRBJ2-5	TRBD1	.	TRBV15	TGTGCCACCAGCGTGGGAGGACAGGGAGGAGAGACCCAGTACTTC	CATSVGGQGGETQYF
TRBJ2-7	.	few	TRBV30	TGTGCCTGGAGAAGGAGAAGCGTCTACGAGCAGTACTTC	CAWRRRSVYEQYF
TRBJ2-1	.	many	TRBV11-2	TGTGCCAGCAGCTTACGCTCTAGAGGCTTTCTGAGCTCCTACAATGAGCAGTTCTTC	CASSLRSRGFLSSYNEQFF
TRBJ2-1	.	few	TRBV18	TGTGCCAGCTTCACCACAGGGAGCTCCTACAATGAGCAGTTCTTC	CASFTTGSSYNEQFF
TRBJ2-7	.	.	TRBV6-5	TGTGCCAGCAGTTATCCTGGGACTGGTGCAGTCTACGAGCAGTACTTC	CASSYPGTGAVYEQYF
TRBJ2-1	TRBD2	many	TRBV4-3	TGCGCCACCGGGACTAGCGGGGGGTCACACAATGAGCAGTTCTTC	CATGTSGGSHNEQFF
TRBJ2-1	TRBD2	.	TRBV29-1	TGCACCGGGGGGGGCCGTAATGAGCAGTTCTTC	CTGGGRNEQFF
TRBJ2-5	TRBD1	few	TRBV7-7	TGTGCTAGCAGCTCGTCAGCACAGGGGGCCGGGGAGACCCAGTACTTC	CASSSSAQGAGETQYF
TRBJ1-1	.	few	TRBV11-2	TGTGCCAGCAGCTTTATGTTAGGGACGGCTGAAGCTTTCTTT	CASSFMLGTAEAFF
TRBJ2-2	.	few	TRBV5-1	TGCGCCAGCAGTTTCAGAGGGGCCACCGGGGAGCTGTTTTTT	CASSFRGATGELFF
TRBJ1-1	.	.	TRBV12-3/TRBV12-4	TGTGCCAGCGGAGGACGGTACACTGAAGCTTTCTTT	CASGGRYTEAFF
TRBJ2-3	TRBD2	once	TRBV7-3	TGTGCCAGCAGCTTATGGGCTAGCGGGGTCCGTAGCACAGATACGCAGTATTTT	CASSLWASGVRSTDTQYF
TRBJ2-7	.	few	TRBV30	TGTGCCTGGAGTGTACGGGGGGCGGGGGTGTACGAGCAGTACTTC	CAWSVRGAGVYEQYF
TRBJ2-7	.	.	TRBV12-3/TRBV12-4	TGTGCCAGCAGTTTTAAACGGAGGGGGCTAGCGGGCGCAGGTTCCTACGAGCAGTACTTC	CASSFKRRGLAGAGSYEQYF
TRBJ2-7	.	few	TRBV7-3	TGTGCCAGCCCCCAATTGGGGACGGACTCCTACGAGCAGTACTTC	CASPQLGTDSYEQYF
TRBJ2-1	TRBD2	few	TRBV5-1	TGCGCCAGCAGCTTCCAAGCGGGGGGGACCAATGAGCAGTTCTTC	CASSFQAGGTNEQFF
TRBJ1-2	TRBD1	few	TRBV29-1	TGCAGCGTTGATTGGGGACAGCAGTATGGCTACACCTTC	CSVDWGQQYGYTF
TRBJ1-1	.	.	TRBV6-2/TRBV6-3	TGTGCCAGCAGTTACCAGGTACACCCGAACACTGAAGCTTTCTTT	CASSYQVHPNTEAFF
TRBJ1-5	.	few	TRBV19	TGTGCCAGTAGCCAAAATCAGCCCCAGCATTTT	CASSQNQPQHF
TRBJ2-5	TRBD2	.	TRBV2	TGTGCCAGCAGGCCACTAGCGGGGGGTTCAGAGACCCAGTACTTC	CASRPLAGGSETQYF
TRBJ2-2	TRBD2	few	TRBV7-7	TGTGCTAGCAGCTCCACCAGAAGACTAGCGGGGACCGGGGAGCTGTTTTTT	CASSSTRRLAGTGELFF
TRBJ1-2	.	.	TRBV6-2/TRBV6-3	TGTGCCAGCAGTTTGGGACCCGACTATGGCTACACCTTC	CASSLGPDYGYTF
TRBJ1-1	.	.	TRBV7-3	TGTGCCAGCAGTTCAGGGGTGGGAGAAGCTTTCTTT	CASSSGVGEAFF
TRBJ2-1	TRBD2	.	TRBV5-5	TGTGCCAGCAGCATTAAGACTAGCGGGGGTCCTGAGCAGTTCTTC	CASSIKTSGGPEQFF
TRBJ2-3	.	.	TRBV19	TGTGCCAGTAGACCCACCGGGACCAGCACAGATACGCAGTATTTT	CASRPTGTSTDTQYF
TRBJ2-1	TRBD2	.	TRBV15	TGTGCCACCAGCAGAGAGGGGGACTACGGGTACAATGAGCAGTTCTTC	CATSREGDYGYNEQFF
TRBJ1-2	.	.	TRBV7-8	TGTGCCAGCAGCTTGTGGGTTCCGGGTCGTCTTAATGGCTACACCTTC	CASSLWVPGRLNGYTF
TRBJ2-5	.	.	TRBV20-1	TGCAGTGCTAGAATTGTTGGGGCCAGGGAGACCCAGTACTTC	CSARIVGARETQYF
TRBJ1-6	.	.	TRBV20-1	TGCAGTGCTTCTTGGGGCTCCAACTATAATTCACCCCTCCACTTT	CSASWGSNYNSPLHF